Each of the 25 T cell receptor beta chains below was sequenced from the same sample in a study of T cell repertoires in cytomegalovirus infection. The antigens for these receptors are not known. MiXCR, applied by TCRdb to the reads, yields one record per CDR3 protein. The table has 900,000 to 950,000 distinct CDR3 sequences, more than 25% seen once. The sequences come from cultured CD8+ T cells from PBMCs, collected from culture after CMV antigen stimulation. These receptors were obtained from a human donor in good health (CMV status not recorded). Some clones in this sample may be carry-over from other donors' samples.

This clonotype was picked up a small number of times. The CDR3 loop reads CANLRGDRNMNTEAFF. The CDR3 region has the DNA TGTGCTAACCTCCGGGGGGATCGTAATATGAACACTGAAGCTTTCTTT. This chain uses TRBV19 with TRBJ1-1; D might be TRBD1 (5 bases). The CDR3 has 16 residues. Looked up from germline, CDR1 is LNHDA and CDR2 is SQIVND (reference sequence).

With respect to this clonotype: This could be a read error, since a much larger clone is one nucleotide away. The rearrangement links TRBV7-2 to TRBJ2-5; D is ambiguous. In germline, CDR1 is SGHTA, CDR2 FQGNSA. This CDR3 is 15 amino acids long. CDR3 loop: CVSSLATALGETQYF. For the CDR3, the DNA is TGTGTCAGCAGCTTAGCCACAGCATTGGGGGAGACCCAGTACTTC.

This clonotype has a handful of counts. Here the CDR3 reads CASSPGFGGRKNTEAFF. CDR3 nucleotides: TGTGCCAGCAGCCCTGGATTCGGGGGCAGGAAGAACACTGAAGCTTTCTTT. The V and J genes are TRBV13 and TRBJ1-1; weak D call: TRBD1 (6 bases). CDR1 is PRHDT and CDR2 is FYEKMQ in the germline V gene (reference sequence). CDR3 length equals 17 residues. Trimming pared 5 bases from V and 1 base from J, leaving 20 bases between.

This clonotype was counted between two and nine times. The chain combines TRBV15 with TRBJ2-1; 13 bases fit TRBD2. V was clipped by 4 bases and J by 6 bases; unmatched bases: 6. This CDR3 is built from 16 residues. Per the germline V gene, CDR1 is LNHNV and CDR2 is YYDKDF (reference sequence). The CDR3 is CATSTQRLAGGNEQFF. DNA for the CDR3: TGTGCCACCAGCACACAAAGACTAGCGGGGGGCAATGAGCAGTTCTTC.

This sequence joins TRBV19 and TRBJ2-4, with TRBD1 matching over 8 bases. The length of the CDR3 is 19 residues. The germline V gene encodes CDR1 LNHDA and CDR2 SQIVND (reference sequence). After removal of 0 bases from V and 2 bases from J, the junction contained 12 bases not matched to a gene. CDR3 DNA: TGTGCCAGTAGTATAGAAAAGGGTGGACAGGGAGGACCCAAAAACATTCAGTACTTC. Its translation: CASSIEKGGQGGPKNIQYF. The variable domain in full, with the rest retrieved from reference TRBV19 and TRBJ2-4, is DGGITQSPKYLFRKEGQNVTLSCEQNLNHDAMYWYRQDPGQGLRLIYYSQIVNDFQKGDIAEGYSVSREKKESFPLTVTSAQKNPTAFYLCASSIEKGGQGGPKNIQYFGAGTRLSVL.

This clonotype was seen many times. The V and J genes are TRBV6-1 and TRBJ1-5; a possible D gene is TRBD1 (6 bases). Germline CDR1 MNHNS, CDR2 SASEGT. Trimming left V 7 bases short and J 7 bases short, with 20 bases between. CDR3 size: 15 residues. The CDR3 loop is CASTPTGPLTQPQHF. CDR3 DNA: TGTGCCAGCACTCCTACAGGGCCTCTGACCCAGCCCCAGCATTTT.

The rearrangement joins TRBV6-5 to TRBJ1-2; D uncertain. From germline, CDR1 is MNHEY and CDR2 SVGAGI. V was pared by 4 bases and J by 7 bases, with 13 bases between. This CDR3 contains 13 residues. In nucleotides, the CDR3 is TGTGCCAGCAGTTCCGGTACCTCTGGTGGCTACACCTTC. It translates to CASSSGTSGGYTF.

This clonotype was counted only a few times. The CDR3 loop reads CASTLGKRDTQYF. DNA for the CDR3: TGTGCCAGCACCCTTGGGAAGCGGGATACGCAGTATTTT. The chain has TRBV5-5 and TRBJ2-3, with a tentative D call TRBD2 (5 bases). The V end lost 6 bases, the J end lost 6 bases, and 14 bases lay between the germline ends. The CDR3 spans 13 residues. CDR1 and CDR2 from the germline V gene are SGHKS and YYEKEE (reference sequence).

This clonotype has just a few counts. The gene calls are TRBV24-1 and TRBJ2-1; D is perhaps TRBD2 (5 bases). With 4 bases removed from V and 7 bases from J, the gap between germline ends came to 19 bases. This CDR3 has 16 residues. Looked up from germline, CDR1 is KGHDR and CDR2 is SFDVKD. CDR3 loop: CATSDNGLWAGNEQFF. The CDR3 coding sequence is TGTGCCACCAGTGACAATGGACTTTGGGCTGGGAATGAGCAGTTCTTC.

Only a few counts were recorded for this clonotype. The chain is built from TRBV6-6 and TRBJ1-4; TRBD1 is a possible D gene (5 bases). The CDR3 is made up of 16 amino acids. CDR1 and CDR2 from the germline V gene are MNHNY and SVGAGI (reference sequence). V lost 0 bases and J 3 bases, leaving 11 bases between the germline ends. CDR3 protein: CASSYSWGPANEKLFF. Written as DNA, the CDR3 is TGTGCCAGCAGTTACTCCTGGGGACCGGCTAATGAAAAACTGTTTTTT.

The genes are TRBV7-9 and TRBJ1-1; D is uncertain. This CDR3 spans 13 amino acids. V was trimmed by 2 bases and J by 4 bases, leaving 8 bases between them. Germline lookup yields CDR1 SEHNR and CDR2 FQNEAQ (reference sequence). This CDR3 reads CASSLSMGTEAFF. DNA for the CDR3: TGTGCCAGCAGCTTATCTATGGGCACTGAAGCTTTCTTT.

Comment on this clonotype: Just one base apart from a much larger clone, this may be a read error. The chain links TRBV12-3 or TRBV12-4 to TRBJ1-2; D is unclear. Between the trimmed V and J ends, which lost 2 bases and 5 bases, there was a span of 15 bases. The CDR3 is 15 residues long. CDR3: CASSLSADMGYGYTF. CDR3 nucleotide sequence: TGTGCCAGCAGTTTATCCGCCGATATGGGGTATGGCTACACCTTC.

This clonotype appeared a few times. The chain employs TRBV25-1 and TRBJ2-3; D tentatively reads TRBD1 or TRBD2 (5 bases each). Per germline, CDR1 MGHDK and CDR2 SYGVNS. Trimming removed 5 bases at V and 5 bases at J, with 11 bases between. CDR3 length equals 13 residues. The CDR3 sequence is CASSPGGGDTQYF. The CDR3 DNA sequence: TGTGCCAGCAGTCCTGGTGGGGGAGATACGCAGTATTTT.

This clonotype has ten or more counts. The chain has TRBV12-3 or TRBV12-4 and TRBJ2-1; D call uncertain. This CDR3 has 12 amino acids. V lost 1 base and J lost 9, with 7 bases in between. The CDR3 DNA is TGTGCCAGCAGTTTAGAGTCGGCTGAGCAGTTCTTC. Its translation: CASSLESAEQFF.

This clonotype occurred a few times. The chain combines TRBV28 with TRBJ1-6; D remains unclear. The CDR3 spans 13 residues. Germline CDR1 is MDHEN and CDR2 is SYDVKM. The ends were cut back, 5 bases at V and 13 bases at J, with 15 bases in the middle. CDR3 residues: CASSHDEVKPLHF. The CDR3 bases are TGTGCCAGCAGTCACGACGAAGTTAAGCCCCTCCACTTT. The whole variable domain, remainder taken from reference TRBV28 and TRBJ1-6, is DVKVTQSSRYLVKRTGEKVFLECVQDMDHENMFWYRQDPGLGLRLIYFSYDVKMKEKGDIPEGYSVSREKKERFSLILESASTNQTSMYLCASSHDEVKPLHFGNGTRLTVT.

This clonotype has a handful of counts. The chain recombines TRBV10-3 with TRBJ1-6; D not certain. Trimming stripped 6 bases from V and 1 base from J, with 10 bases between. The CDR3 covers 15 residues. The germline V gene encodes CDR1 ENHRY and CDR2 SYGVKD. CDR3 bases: TGTGCCATCAGCCCTACGGGTTCCTATAATTCACCCCTCCACTTT. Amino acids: CAISPTGSYNSPLHF.

The CDR3 protein is CASSLLPTGMETQYF. CDR3 DNA: TGCGCCAGCAGCTTACTACCGACGGGGATGGAGACCCAGTACTTC. The chain has TRBV5-1 and TRBJ2-5, with D possibly matching TRBD2 (5 bases). CDR3 length: 15 amino acids. The V and J ends lost 2 bases and 5 bases respectively, with 16 bases between them. Germline CDR1 reads SGHRS; CDR2 reads YFSETQ.

This CDR3 reads CASSSLVGENQETQYF. The DNA of the CDR3 is TGTGCCAGTAGTTCGTTGGTCGGGGAGAACCAAGAGACCCAGTACTTC. J is TRBJ2-5 and V is TRBV19; a weak D match, TRBD2 (5 bases). Germline CDR1 is LNHDA and CDR2 is SQIVND (reference sequence). Trimming removed 5 bases at V and 0 bases at J, with 16 bases between. The CDR3 is 16 amino acids.

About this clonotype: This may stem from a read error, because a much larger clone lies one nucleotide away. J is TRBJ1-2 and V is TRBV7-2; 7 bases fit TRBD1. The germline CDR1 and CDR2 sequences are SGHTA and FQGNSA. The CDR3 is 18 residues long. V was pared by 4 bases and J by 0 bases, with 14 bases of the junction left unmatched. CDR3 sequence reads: CASSSRLDRREANYGYTF. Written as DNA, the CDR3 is TGTGCCAGCAGCTCCCGCCTGGACAGGAGAGAAGCTAACTATGGCTACACCTTC.

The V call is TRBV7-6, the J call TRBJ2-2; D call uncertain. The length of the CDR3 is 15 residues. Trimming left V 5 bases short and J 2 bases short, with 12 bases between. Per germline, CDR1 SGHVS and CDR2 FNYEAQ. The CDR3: CASSAMGYNTGELFF. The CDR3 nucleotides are TGTGCCAGCAGCGCAATGGGGTATAACACCGGGGAGCTGTTTTTT.

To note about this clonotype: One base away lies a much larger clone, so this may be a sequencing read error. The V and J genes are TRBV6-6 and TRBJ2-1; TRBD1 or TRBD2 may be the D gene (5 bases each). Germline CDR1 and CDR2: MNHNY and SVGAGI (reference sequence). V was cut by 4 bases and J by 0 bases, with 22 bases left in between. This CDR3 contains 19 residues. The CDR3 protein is CASSCPHGAGVSSYNEQFF. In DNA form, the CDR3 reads TGTGCCAGCAGTTGCCCGCATGGGGCCGGGGTAAGCTCCTACAATGAGCAGTTCTTC.

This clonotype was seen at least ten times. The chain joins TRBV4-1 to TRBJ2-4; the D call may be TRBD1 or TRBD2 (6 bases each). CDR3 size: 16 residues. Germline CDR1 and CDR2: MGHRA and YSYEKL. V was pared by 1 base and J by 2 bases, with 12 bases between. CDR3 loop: CASSQARGGPKNIQYF. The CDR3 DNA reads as TGCGCCAGCAGCCAAGCCCGTGGGGGGCCCAAAAACATTCAGTACTTC.

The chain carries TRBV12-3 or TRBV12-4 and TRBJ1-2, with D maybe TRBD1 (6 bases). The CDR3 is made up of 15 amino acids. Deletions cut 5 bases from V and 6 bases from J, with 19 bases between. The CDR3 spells CASSQDRPGLDGYTF. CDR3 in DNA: TGTGCCAGCAGTCAAGACAGGCCCGGTTTAGATGGCTACACCTTC.

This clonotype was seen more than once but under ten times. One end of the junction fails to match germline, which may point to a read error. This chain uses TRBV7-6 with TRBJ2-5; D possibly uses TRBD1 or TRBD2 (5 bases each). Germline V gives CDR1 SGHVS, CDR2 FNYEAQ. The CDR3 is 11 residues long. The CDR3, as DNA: TGTGCCAGCAGCGAACCCGGGACCCCCCACTTC. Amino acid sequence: CASSEPGTPHF.

CDR3 sequence (DNA): TGTGCCCCGTTCGGACGGACTAGCGGAACAGATACGCAGTATTTT. It specifies CAPFGRTSGTDTQYF. The chain carries TRBV10-3 and TRBJ2-3; 10 bases match TRBD2. J lost 3 bases, V lost 11 bases, and 11 bases had no gene match. The CDR3 has 15 residues. Germline values: CDR1 ENHRY, CDR2 SYGVKD.